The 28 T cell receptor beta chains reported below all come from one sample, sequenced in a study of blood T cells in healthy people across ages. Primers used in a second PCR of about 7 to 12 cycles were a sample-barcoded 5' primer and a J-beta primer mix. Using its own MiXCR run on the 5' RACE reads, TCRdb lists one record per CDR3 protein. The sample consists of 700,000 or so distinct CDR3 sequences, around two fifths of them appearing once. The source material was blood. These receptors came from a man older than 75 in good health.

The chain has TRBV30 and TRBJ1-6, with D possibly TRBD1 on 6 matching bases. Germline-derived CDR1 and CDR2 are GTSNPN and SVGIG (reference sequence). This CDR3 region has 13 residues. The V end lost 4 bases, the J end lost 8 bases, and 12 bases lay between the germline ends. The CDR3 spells CAWTARGDSPLHF. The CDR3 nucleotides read TGTGCCTGGACGGCAAGGGGGGATTCACCCCTCCACTTT.

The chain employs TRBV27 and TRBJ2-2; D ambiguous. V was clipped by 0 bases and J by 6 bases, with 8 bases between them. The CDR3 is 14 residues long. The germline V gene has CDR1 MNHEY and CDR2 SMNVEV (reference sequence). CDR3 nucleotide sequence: TGTGCCAGCAGTTTATCTCGTACGGCCGGGGAGCTGTTTTTT. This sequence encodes CASSLSRTAGELFF.

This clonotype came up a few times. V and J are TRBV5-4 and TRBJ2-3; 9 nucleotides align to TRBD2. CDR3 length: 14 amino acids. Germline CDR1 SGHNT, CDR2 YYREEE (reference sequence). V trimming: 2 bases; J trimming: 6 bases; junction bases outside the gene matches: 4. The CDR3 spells CASSFPSGKDTQYF. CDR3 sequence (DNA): TGTGCCAGCAGCTTTCCTAGCGGGAAGGATACGCAGTATTTT.

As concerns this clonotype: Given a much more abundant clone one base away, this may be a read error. CDR3 bases: TGTGCCGGCAGCCAAGGCGGTAACACTGAAGCTTTCTTT. It yields the protein CAGSQGGNTEAFF. J is TRBJ1-1 and V is TRBV14, with unresolved D. Per germline, CDR1 SGHDN and CDR2 FVKESK. The CDR3 loop spans 13 amino acids.

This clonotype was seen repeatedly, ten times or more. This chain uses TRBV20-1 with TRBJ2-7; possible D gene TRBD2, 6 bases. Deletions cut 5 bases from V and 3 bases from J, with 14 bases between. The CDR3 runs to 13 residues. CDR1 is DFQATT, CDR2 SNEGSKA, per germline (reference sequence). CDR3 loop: CSAEPGAGYEQYF. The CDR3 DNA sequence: TGCAGTGCTGAACCGGGAGCTGGCTACGAGCAGTACTTC.

CDR3 nucleotide sequence: TGCAGCGTTGGTCCAGCGGGCAGTGAGCAGTTCTTC. Translation gives CSVGPAGSEQFF. The V call is TRBV29-1, the J call TRBJ2-1; TRBD2 might be the D (6 bases). V gave up 4 bases and J gave up 9 bases, with 13 bases separating them. The CDR3 length is 12 residues. The germline V gene encodes CDR1 SQVTM and CDR2 ANQGSEA.

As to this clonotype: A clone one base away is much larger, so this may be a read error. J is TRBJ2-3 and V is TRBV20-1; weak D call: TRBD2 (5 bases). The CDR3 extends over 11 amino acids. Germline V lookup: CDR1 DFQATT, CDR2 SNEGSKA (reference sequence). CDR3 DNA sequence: TGCAGTGCCCTAAGGACTGATACGCAGTGTTTT. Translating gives CSALRTDTQCF.

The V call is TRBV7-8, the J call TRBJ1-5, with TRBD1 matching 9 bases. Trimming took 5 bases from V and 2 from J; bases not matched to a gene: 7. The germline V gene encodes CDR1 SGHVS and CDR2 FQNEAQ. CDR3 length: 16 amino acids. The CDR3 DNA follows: TGTGCCAGCAGCGAGGACAGGGGATTGCGCAATCAGCCCCAGCATTTT. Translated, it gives CASSEDRGLRNQPQHF.

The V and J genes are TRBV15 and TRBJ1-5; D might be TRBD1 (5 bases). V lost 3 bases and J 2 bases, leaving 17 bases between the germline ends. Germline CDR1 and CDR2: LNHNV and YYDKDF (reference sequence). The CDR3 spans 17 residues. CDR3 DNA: TGTGCCACCAGCAGCGGCTTCGGGGCCCTGGGCAATCAGCCCCAGCATTTT. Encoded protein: CATSSGFGALGNQPQHF. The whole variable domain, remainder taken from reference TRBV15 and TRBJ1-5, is DAMVIQNPRYQVTQFGKPVTLSCSQTLNHNVMYWYQQKSSQAPKLLFHYYDKDFNNEADTPDNFQSRRPNTSFCFLDIRSPGLGDTAMYLCATSSGFGALGNQPQHFGDGTRLSIL.

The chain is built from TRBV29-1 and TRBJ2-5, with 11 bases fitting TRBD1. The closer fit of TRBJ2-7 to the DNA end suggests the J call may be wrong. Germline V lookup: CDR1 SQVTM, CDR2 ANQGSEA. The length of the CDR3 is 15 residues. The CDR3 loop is CSVRPRTGGGDEQYF. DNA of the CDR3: TGCAGCGTCCGCCCTCGGACAGGGGGCGGGGACGAGCAGTACTTC.

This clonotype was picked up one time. CDR3 sequence reads: CASSTGTNYGYTF. In nucleotides, the CDR3 is TGTGCCAGCAGTACCGGGACCAACTATGGCTACACCTTC. The gene calls are TRBV2 and TRBJ1-2, with a tentative D call TRBD1 (5 bases). This CDR3 has 13 amino acids. Trimming took off 5 bases at V and 2 bases at J, with 9 bases between the two ends. Germline values: CDR1 SNHLY, CDR2 FYNNEI.

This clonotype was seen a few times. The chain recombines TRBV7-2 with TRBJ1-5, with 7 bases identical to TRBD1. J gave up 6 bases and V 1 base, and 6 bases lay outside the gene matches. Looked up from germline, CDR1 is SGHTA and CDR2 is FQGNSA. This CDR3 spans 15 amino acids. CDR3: CASSLGDRGIQPQHF. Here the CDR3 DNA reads TGTGCCAGCAGCTTAGGGGACAGAGGCATTCAGCCCCAGCATTTT.

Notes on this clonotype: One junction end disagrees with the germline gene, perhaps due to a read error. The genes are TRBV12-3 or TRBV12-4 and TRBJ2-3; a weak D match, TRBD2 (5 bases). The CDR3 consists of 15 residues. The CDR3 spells CASSDLTVGADMQYF. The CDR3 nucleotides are TGTGCCAGCAGTGATTTGACGGTGGGAGCAGATATGCAGTATTTT.

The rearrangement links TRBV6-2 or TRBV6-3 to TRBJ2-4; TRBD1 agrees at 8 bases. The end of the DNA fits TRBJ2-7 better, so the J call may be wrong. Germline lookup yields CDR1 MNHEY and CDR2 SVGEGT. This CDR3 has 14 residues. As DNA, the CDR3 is TGTGCCAGCAGTTACGGACAGGGAGATTACGAGCAGTACTTC. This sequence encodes CASSYGQGDYEQYF.

DNA of the CDR3: TGTGCCAGCAGTTTTAAGGTTAGAGAGACCCAGTACTTC. Encoded protein: CASSFKVRETQYF. The V and J genes are TRBV27 and TRBJ2-5; D call uncertain. Between the trimmed V and J ends, which lost 3 bases and 4 bases, there was a span of 9 bases. Looked up from germline, CDR1 is MNHEY and CDR2 is SMNVEV (reference sequence). The CDR3 has 13 residues.

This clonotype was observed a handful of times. CDR3 region: CASSSKISFTRSGPQHF. The CDR3 nucleotides are TGTGCCAGCAGTTCCAAAATCTCCTTTACAAGGAGTGGGCCCCAGCATTTT. This sequence joins TRBV6-5 and TRBJ1-5; no definite D call. CDR3 length: 17 residues. Germline V gene sequence: CDR1 MNHEY, CDR2 SVGAGI. V gave up 4 bases and J gave up 9 bases, with 25 bases separating them.

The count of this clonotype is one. The CDR3 loop is CSARDVKEETQYF. In nucleotides, the CDR3 is TGCAGTGCTAGAGATGTTAAGGAAGAGACCCAGTACTTC. V is TRBV20-1 and J is TRBJ2-5; the D is unclear. The CDR3 is 13 residues long. From germline, CDR1 is DFQATT and CDR2 SNEGSKA (reference sequence). V lost 0 bases and J lost 3, with 8 bases in between.

DNA of the CDR3: TGTGCCAGCAGTTCTTTAAGGACAAACGAAGCTTTCTTT. Its translation is CASSSLRTNEAFF. The V gene is TRBV6-2 or TRBV6-3, the J gene TRBJ1-1; the D gene is possibly TRBD1 (5 bases). The V gene's germline CDR1 is MNHEY and CDR2 SVGEGT. This CDR3 region has 13 residues. The ends were cut back, 4 bases at V and 8 bases at J, with 14 bases in the middle.

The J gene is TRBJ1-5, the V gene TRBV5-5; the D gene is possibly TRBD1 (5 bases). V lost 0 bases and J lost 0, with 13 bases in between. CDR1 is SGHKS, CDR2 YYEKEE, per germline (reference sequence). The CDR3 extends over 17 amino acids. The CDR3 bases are TGTGCCAGCAGCTTGGCCAGCGGGGCTGGTAGCAATCAGCCCCAGCATTTT. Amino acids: CASSLASGAGSNQPQHF.

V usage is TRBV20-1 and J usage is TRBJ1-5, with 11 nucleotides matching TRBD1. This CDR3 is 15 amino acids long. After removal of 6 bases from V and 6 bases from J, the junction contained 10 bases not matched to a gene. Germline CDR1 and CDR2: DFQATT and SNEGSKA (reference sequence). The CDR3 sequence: CSAGPGQGVSQPQHF. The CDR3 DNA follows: TGCAGTGCGGGCCCGGGACAGGGGGTTTCTCAGCCCCAGCATTTT.

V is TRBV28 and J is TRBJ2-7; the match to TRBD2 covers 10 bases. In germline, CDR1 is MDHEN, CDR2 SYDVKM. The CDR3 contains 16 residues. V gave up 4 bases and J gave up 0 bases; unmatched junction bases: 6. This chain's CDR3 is CASSSTPSGSSYEQYF. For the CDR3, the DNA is TGTGCCAGCAGTTCTACCCCTAGCGGGAGCTCCTACGAGCAGTACTTC.

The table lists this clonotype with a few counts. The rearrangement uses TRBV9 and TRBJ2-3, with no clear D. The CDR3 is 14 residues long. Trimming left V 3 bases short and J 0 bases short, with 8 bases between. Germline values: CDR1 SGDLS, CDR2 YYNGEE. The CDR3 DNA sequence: TGTGCCAGCAGCGCGACTCTGAGCACAGATACGCAGTATTTT. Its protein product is CASSATLSTDTQYF.

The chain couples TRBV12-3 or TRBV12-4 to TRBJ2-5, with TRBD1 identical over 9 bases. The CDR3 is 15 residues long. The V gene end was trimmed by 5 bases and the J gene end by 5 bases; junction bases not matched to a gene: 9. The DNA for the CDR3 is TGTGCCAGCAGTACTTACAGGGGGCTGGACGAGACCCAGTACTTC. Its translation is CASSTYRGLDETQYF.

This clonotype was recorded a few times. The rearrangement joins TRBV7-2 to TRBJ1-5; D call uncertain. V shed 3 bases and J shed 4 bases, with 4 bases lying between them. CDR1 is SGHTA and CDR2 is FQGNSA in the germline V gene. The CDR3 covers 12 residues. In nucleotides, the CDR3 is TGTGCCAGCAGCTTCCGGAATCAGCCCCAGCATTTT. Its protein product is CASSFRNQPQHF.

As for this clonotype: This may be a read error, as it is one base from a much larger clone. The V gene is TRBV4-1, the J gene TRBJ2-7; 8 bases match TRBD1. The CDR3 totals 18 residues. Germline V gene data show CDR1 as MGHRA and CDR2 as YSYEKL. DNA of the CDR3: TGCGCCCGCAGCCAAGAACTCGGCAGGGGGCTGTCTGAACACGAGCAGTACTTC. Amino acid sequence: CARSQELGRGLSEHEQYF.

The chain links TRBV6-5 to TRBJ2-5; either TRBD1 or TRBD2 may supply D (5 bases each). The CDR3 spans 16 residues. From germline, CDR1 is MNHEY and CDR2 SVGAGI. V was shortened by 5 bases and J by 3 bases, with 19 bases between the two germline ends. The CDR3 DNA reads TGTGCCAGCAGTCCCAGCGGTGCGGACACCAAAGAGACCCAGTACTTC. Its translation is CASSPSGADTKETQYF.

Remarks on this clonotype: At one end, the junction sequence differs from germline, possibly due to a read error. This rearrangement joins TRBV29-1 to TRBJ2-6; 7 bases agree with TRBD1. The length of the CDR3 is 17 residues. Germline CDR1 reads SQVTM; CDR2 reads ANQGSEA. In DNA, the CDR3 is TGCAGCGTTGCCCCCCCAGGGGGAAGCTCTGGGGCCAACGTCCAGACTTTC. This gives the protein CSVAPPGGSSGANVQTF.

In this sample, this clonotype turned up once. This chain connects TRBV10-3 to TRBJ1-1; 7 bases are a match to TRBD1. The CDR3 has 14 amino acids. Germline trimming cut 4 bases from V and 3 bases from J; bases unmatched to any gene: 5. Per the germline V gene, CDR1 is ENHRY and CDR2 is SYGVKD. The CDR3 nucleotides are TGTGCCATCAGTGGATTACAGGGGCACACTGAAGCTTTCTTT. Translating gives CAISGLQGHTEAFF.